This entry lists 15 T cell receptor beta chains sequenced from one sample in a study of cytomegalovirus exposure and HLA in healthy donors. Amplification used 60 Vbeta primers and 13 Jbeta primers. Assay: immunoSEQ multiplex PCR; the TCRdb copy retains only in-frame clones and omits some. Of 110,000 or so clones in the sample, roughly three quarters were seen once. The sequenced sample consisted of PBMCs. All receptors derive from a man aged 50-60 years in good health and CMV-seropositive.

The V call is TRBV5-1, the J call TRBJ1-1; 11 bases agree with TRBD1. J gave up 4 bases and V 4 bases, and 9 bases lay outside the gene matches. CDR3 length: 16 residues. In germline, CDR1 is SGHRS, CDR2 YFSETQ. The CDR3 reads CASSPRTGGDLTEAFF. As DNA, the CDR3 is TGCGCCAGCAGCCCCAGGACAGGGGGCGATCTCACTGAAGCTTTCTTT.

This sequence joins TRBV5-1 and TRBJ2-3; 7 nucleotides agree with TRBD1. The CDR3 consists of 16 residues. Unmatched junction bases numbered 8, after V lost 4 bases and J lost 0 bases. Germline assignment: CDR1 SGHRS and CDR2 YFSETQ. The CDR3 region is CASSPPRDSSTDTQYF. Written as DNA, the CDR3 is TGCGCCAGCAGCCCGCCAAGGGACAGTAGCACAGATACGCAGTATTTT.

The chain joins TRBV19 to TRBJ2-7, with 13 bases matching TRBD2. With 4 bases clipped from V and 5 bases from J, the junction kept 5 bases outside the gene matches. Germline CDR1 and CDR2: LNHDA and SQIVND (reference sequence). CDR3 length: 15 amino acids. The CDR3 sequence: CASSTRTSGSHEQYF. CDR3 bases: TGTGCCAGTAGTACCAGGACTAGCGGGAGCCACGAGCAGTACTTC.

This clone was detected a few times. The CDR3 reads CASSLATSGRREQYF. The CDR3 nucleotides are TGTGCCAGCAGCTTAGCGACTAGCGGGAGAAGAGAGCAGTACTTC. V is TRBV7-2 and J is TRBJ2-7; 12 bases match TRBD2. J was trimmed by 7 bases and V by 0 bases; bases with no gene match: 4. The CDR3 loop spans 15 amino acids. Germline CDR1 SGHTA, CDR2 FQGNSA.

This clone was seen only once. The gene calls are TRBV12-5 and TRBJ2-5; D gene ambiguous. The germline gives CDR1 LGHNT, CDR2 FRNRAP. This CDR3 is built from 15 residues. Trimming pared 2 bases from V and 1 base from J, leaving 11 bases between. This CDR3 is CASGLLSAFQETQYF. The DNA of the CDR3 is TGTGCTAGTGGTTTGCTGAGCGCTTTCCAAGAGACCCAGTACTTC.

This clone was counted only a few times. The V and J genes are TRBV4-1 and TRBJ1-5; D is unresolved. Germline assignment: CDR1 MGHRA and CDR2 YSYEKL. The ends were cut back, 5 bases at V and 5 bases at J, with 13 bases in the middle. This CDR3 has 14 residues. The DNA for the CDR3 is TGCGCCAGCAGCGACCGACTAACAGATCAGCCCCAGCATTTT. Its protein product is CASSDRLTDQPQHF.

This chain links TRBV11-2 with TRBJ1-1, with D perhaps TRBD1 (6 bases). V lost 1 base to trimming and J lost 1 base, with 10 bases between them. There are 15 residues in the CDR3. In germline, CDR1 is SGHAT, CDR2 FQNNGV. The CDR3 bases are TGTGCCAGCAGCTTAGCGCTGACAGGGAACACTGAAGCTTTCTTT. As protein: CASSLALTGNTEAFF.

CDR3 amino acids: CATSGAGTGTYNEQFF. CDR3 bases: TGTGCCACCAGCGGGGCCGGGACAGGGACCTACAATGAGCAGTTCTTC. This chain joins TRBV15 and TRBJ2-1; 9 positions agree with TRBD1. The ends lost 5 bases at V and 2 bases at J; junction bases unmatched: 7. Germline V CDR1 and CDR2: LNHNV, YYDKDF (reference sequence). This CDR3 has 16 amino acids.

The chain is built from TRBV19 and TRBJ1-6, with D hard to call. V lost 8 bases to trimming and J lost 6 bases, with 8 bases between them. The germline gives CDR1 LNHDA, CDR2 SQIVND (reference sequence). The CDR3 covers 12 residues. The CDR3 bases are TGTGCCAGTTCAGCGACTAATTCACCCCTCCACTTT. This translates into CASSATNSPLHF.

The V gene is TRBV11-2, the J gene TRBJ1-1; a weak D match, TRBD1 (6 bases). Germline lookup yields CDR1 SGHAT and CDR2 FQNNGV. The CDR3 totals 15 residues. Trimming took 0 bases from V and 3 from J, leaving 11 bases between them. CDR3 DNA: TGTGCCAGCAGCTTAGAGTGGGGGCTTTACACTGAAGCTTTCTTT. Its protein product is CASSLEWGLYTEAFF.

The J gene is TRBJ2-7, the V gene TRBV7-2; no clear D gene. The germline CDR1 and CDR2 sequences are SGHTA and FQGNSA. V shed 1 base and J shed 2 bases, with 6 bases lying between them. CDR3 size: 13 residues. CDR3 sequence reads: CASSLVRAYEQYF. CDR3 DNA: TGTGCCAGCAGCTTAGTTCGTGCCTACGAGCAGTACTTC.

The chain has TRBV28 and TRBJ1-1; D perhaps matches TRBD1 (5 bases). CDR3 size: 11 residues. V shed 6 bases and J shed 7 bases, with 9 bases lying between them. Germline assignment: CDR1 MDHEN and CDR2 SYDVKM. The CDR3 reads CASRGTFEAFF. As DNA, the CDR3 is TGTGCCAGCAGGGGGACTTTTGAAGCTTTCTTT.

In this sample, this clone turned up a few times. The gene calls are TRBV25-1 and TRBJ2-1; 9 bases line up with TRBD2. Germline V gene data show CDR1 as MGHDK and CDR2 as SYGVNS. Trimming at V came to 3 bases and at J to 5 bases, leaving 5 bases not matched to a gene. This CDR3 has 15 residues. CDR3 coding DNA: TGTGCCAGCAGTGATCCTAGCGGGATGAACAATGAGCAGTTCTTC. This codes for CASSDPSGMNNEQFF.

The rearrangement links TRBV29-1 to TRBJ2-7; a possible D gene is TRBD2 (6 bases). This CDR3 is built from 15 residues. V was trimmed by 3 bases and J by 0 bases, leaving 15 bases between them. Germline lookup yields CDR1 SQVTM and CDR2 ANQGSEA. The CDR3 DNA reads as TGCAGCGTTGAGGAGGGCCGGGCGAGCTCCTACGAGCAGTACTTC. It encodes CSVEEGRASSYEQYF.

The chain combines TRBV13 with TRBJ2-7; D possibly corresponds to TRBD1 (6 bases). In germline, CDR1 is PRHDT, CDR2 FYEKMQ (reference sequence). This CDR3 has 13 amino acids. Trimming removed 6 bases at V and 2 bases at J, with 11 bases between. The CDR3 sequence: CASSLTGAYEQYF. The CDR3 nucleotides are TGTGCCAGCAGTTTGACAGGAGCCTACGAGCAGTACTTC.